These 4 T cell receptor beta chains were all obtained from the same sample, sequenced in a study of tumor-infiltrating lymphocytes in primary liver carcinoma. The input was around 500 ng total RNA; TCR beta cDNA was made from it with a constant-region primer. ARM-PCR, slightly modified, supplied the TCR beta libraries through three nested multiplex PCR rounds. TRBV1-TRBV30 forward and Cbeta reverse primers drove the first two approximately 10-cycle rounds. TCRdb redid the calling of the multiplex PCR reads with MiXCR, one entry per CDR3 protein. The repertoire has roughly 30,000 distinct CDR3 sequences, roughly 77% of them found once; the top ten carry roughly 30%. From unsorted bulk tissue weighing roughly 18-31 mg, DNA and RNA were co-extracted. The source material was liver tumor tissue from sampling region 3. Subset described: tumor region T3, left-lateral pole. These receptors were collected from a woman between 25 and 40 years old with primary liver carcinoma and hepatitis B virus infection.

Note on this clonotype: This CDR3 is missing its conserved last phenylalanine or tryptophan, likely due to a read error. This rearrangement joins TRBV30 to TRBJ1-5; tentatively, D is TRBD1 (6 bases). The germline V gene encodes CDR1 GTSNPN and CDR2 SVGIG (reference sequence). CDR3 length equals 13 residues. V lost 4 bases and J lost 9, with 16 bases in between. DNA of the CDR3: TGTGCCTGGAATCCAGGGGCTGGAGGGCCCCAGCATATT. Translation gives CAWNPGAGGPQHI.

Written as DNA, the CDR3 is TGTGCCAGCAGTTATGGCCTCACCCCGGGAGAGACCCAGTACTTC. Translating gives CASSYGLTPGETQYF. The gene calls are TRBV6-5 and TRBJ2-5, with D uncertain. V dropped 3 bases and J dropped 4 bases, with 15 bases sitting between them. The CDR3 is 15 residues long. Germline V gene sequence: CDR1 MNHEY, CDR2 SVGAGI.

Concerning this clonotype: The CDR3 end shows no conserved phenylalanine or tryptophan, and so a read error is likely. This chain connects TRBV30 to TRBJ2-5; D gene uncertain. The CDR3 length is 15 residues. Germline loops: CDR1 GTSNPN, CDR2 SVGIG (reference sequence). The DNA for the CDR3 is TGTGCTTGGAAGGTCTTGAGCGCGGCCCTAGGGACCCAGTACCTC. This sequence encodes CAWKVLSAALGTQYL.

This clonotype has at least ten counts. J is TRBJ2-1 and V is TRBV28; a possible D gene is TRBD1 (6 bases). Trimming removed 3 bases from V and 7 bases from J, with 19 bases in between. The CDR3 covers 16 residues. CDR1 is MDHEN, CDR2 SYDVKM, per germline. The CDR3 DNA reads as TGTGCCAGCAGTTTCGAGGGGTGGCAGGGGTGGAATGAGCAGTTCTTC. Amino acids: CASSFEGWQGWNEQFF.